A selection of T cell receptor beta chains follows, all from one sample in a study of tumor-infiltrating lymphocytes in primary liver carcinoma. TCRdb passed the multiplex PCR reads through MiXCR, listing each CDR3 protein once. This sample has around 190,000 distinct CDR3 sequences, with approximately 86% found just once. The sample consisted of tumor tissue from primary liver carcinoma. All receptors come from a man aged 40-55 years with primary liver carcinoma and hepatitis B virus infection. The CDR3 runs from the conserved cysteine through the conserved F or W. Fields, in order: clone size, J gene, D gene, V gene, CDR3 protein, CDR3 DNA. The D gene is left open where the match is weak. The listing skips clone size in some rows; elsewhere it reads once, few, many or a size class.

- | TRBJ2-7 | - | TRBV11-2 | CASSLAIGEQYF | TGTGCCAGCAGCTTAGCGATCGGAGAGCAGTATTTC
- | TRBJ2-6 | - | TRBV29-1 | CSVVASEANVLTF | TGCAGCGTTGTGGCCTCTGAGGCCAACGTCCTGACTTTC
- | TRBJ1-1 | - | TRBV5-5 | CGNTHRENTESFF | TGTGGCAACACTCATAGGGAGAACACTGAATCTTTCTTT
many | TRBJ1-5 | - | TRBV6-1 | CASSEVGGNQPQHF | TGTGCCAGCAGTGAAGTGGGTGGCAATCAGCCCCAGCATTTT
- | TRBJ1-1 | - | TRBV6-6 | CASSYTGGIEAFF | TGTGCCAGCAGTTACACAGGTGGCATTGAAGCTTTCTTT
- | TRBJ2-1 | - | TRBV29-1 | CSVDPSRADTNELFF | TGCAGCGTTGATCCTTCTAGGGCCGATACCAATGAGCTGTTCTTC
few | TRBJ2-1 | - | TRBV6-1 | CASSVKLTYDEQFF | TGTGCTAGCAGTGTCAAACTGACGTACGATGAGCAGTTCTTC
- | TRBJ1-6 | TRBD1 | TRBV5-4 | CASTYGTENSPLQF | TGTGCCAGCACCTACGGGACAGAGAATTCACCCCTCCAATTT
few | TRBJ2-1 | - | TRBV7-8 | CASSLTSGSSFGEQFF | TGTGCCAGCAGCTTAACCTCGGGTAGCTCATTCGGTGAACAGTTCTTC
- | TRBJ1-2 | - | TRBV20-1 | CSARGQARNYGYAF | TGCAGTGCTAGAGGACAGGCAAGAAACTATGGTTACGCCTTC
- | TRBJ2-2 | - | TRBV29-1 | CSVYGVVGHGELFF | TGCAGCGTCTATGGGGTAGTGGGTCACGGGGAGCTGTTTTTT
- | TRBJ2-7 | - | TRBV11-2 | CASSSNRIPYEQNF | TGTGCCAGCAGCTCTAACAGGATCCCCTACGAGCAGAACTTC
- | TRBJ1-1 | - | TRBV20-1 | CSARDQREEAFF | TGCAGTGCTAGAGATCAACGAGAGGAAGCTTTCTTT
- | TRBJ2-3 | TRBD2 | TRBV29-1 | CRGIQIAGTDTQYF | TGCAGAGGGATTCAAATAGCGGGCACAGATACGCAATATTTT
- | TRBJ1-1 | - | TRBV29-1 | CSVEAGWGMNTEVFF | TGTAGCGTTGAAGCGGGGTGGGGAATGAACACTGAAGTATTCTTT
few | TRBJ2-1 | TRBD2 | TRBV28 | CASSTNDGTSGRAGEQFF | TGTGCCAGCAGTACCAACGACGGGACTAGCGGGAGGGCGGGGGAGCAGTTCTTC
- | TRBJ2-2 | TRBD1 | TRBV29-1 | CSVERLDRVGTGELSF | TGCAGCGTTGAACGGTTGGACAGGGTGGGCACCGGGGAGCTTTCTTTT
- | TRBJ2-7 | - | TRBV12-3/TRBV12-4 | CASSAQEDEQYF | TGTGCCAGCAGTGCTCAGGAGGACGAGCAGTACTTC
once | TRBJ2-1 | TRBD2 | TRBV20-1 | CSARTSTSGHSYEQSF | TGCAGTGCTAGAACTTCTACTAGCGGCCACTCCTACGAGCAGTCCTTC
- | TRBJ2-3 | TRBD2 | TRBV6-5 | CASNTGLAETDRQYF | TGTGCCAGCAACACAGGACTAGCGGAAACAGATAGGCAGTATTTT
- | TRBJ2-2 | - | TRBV6-1 | CASRRRNGELFF | TGTGCCAGCAGACGGAGGAACGGGGAGCTGTTTTTT
- | TRBJ2-3 | - | TRBV11-3 | CTSSLAHRDTLYF | TGTACCAGCAGCTTAGCTCACAGAGATACGCTGTATTTT
- | TRBJ1-1 | TRBD1 | TRBV5-1 | CASSTGTGGMSTEAFF | TGCGCCAGCAGCACCGGGACAGGGGGAATGAGCACTGAAGCTTTCTTT
once | TRBJ1-1 | - | TRBV28 | CASSSRRMGDAFF | TGTGCCAGCAGCAGTCGACGGATGGGCGACGCTTTCTTT
- | TRBJ2-7 | TRBD2 | TRBV30 | CAWSLPGLAGKYEQYF | TGTGCCTGGAGTCTTCCAGGACTAGCGGGAAAATACGAACAGTACTTC
- | TRBJ2-7 | - | TRBV12-3/TRBV12-4 | CASSFGQGASPGTSIYEQYF | TGTGCCAGTAGTTTCGGACAGGGTGCTTCTCCCGGGACTAGCATCTACGAGCAGTACTTC
once | TRBJ2-7 | - | TRBV4-1 | CASSTLGGKGYVQYF | TGCGCCAGCAGCACCTTAGGAGGGAAGGGTTACGTGCAGTACTTC
- | TRBJ2-7 | TRBD2 | TRBV6-6 | CASSYYGLAGLSFYEQYF | TGTGCCAGCAGTTACTACGGACTAGCGGGCTTAAGCTTCTACGAGCAGTACTTC
few | TRBJ2-6 | - | TRBV11-2 | CATQRPHSGGNVLTF | TGTGCTACCCAGCGGCCGCACTCTGGGGGCAACGTCCTGACTTTC
- | TRBJ1-1 | - | TRBV29-1 | CSVGSGWGMNTETFF | TGCAGTGTTGGATCAGGGTGGGGTATGAACACTGAAACTTTCTTT
- | TRBJ2-1 | TRBD2 | TRBV2 | CASFSGRDWNEEFF | TGTGCCAGCTTTAGCGGGAGGGATTGGAATGAGGAGTTCTTC
- | TRBJ2-1 | TRBD2 | TRBV5-6 | CASSFMGEGQYNEQFF | TGTGCCAGCAGCTTTATGGGGGAGGGCCAGTATAATGAGCAGTTCTTC
- | TRBJ1-1 | - | TRBV12-3/TRBV12-4 | CASSPPRVGTKAFF | TGTGCCAGCAGTCCCCCCAGGGTAGGCACTAAAGCTTTCTTT
- | TRBJ1-5 | - | TRBV6-1 | CACIFTFGEGGDQPQHF | TGTGCGTGCATATTCACCTTCGGAGAGGGAGGCGATCAGCCCCAGCATTTT
- | TRBJ2-1 | TRBD2 | TRBV29-1 | CSVHYRREGYNEQFF | TGCAGCGTTCATTATCGGCGGGAGGGCTACAATGAGCAGTTCTTC